The present T cell receptor beta chain was sequenced within a study of CD8 T cells in Susac syndrome. The RNA, about 0.45 to 1 ug, was put through reverse transcription using random hexamers. TCRdb itself ran the immunoSEQ multiplex PCR reads through MiXCR, one entry per CDR3 protein. Of roughly 160,000 distinct CDR3 sequences listed, around 94% are singletons. Germline-derived CDR1 and CDR2 are DFQATT and SNEGSKA (reference sequence). Trimming shortened V by 0 bases and J by 3 bases, and 11 bases separated the two germline ends. The CDR3 runs to 14 residues. The source of this sequence is a human donor in good health. This chain links TRBV20-1 with TRBJ1-1; D is undetermined. The sample taken for sequencing was CD4+ T cells from PBMCs. This CDR3 is CSARDHMQHTEAFF. The CDR3 DNA sequence: TGCAGTGCTAGAGATCATATGCAGCACACTGAAGCTTTCTTT.